The subject of this entry is one T cell receptor (beta chain). The antigen remains unidentified. The data are from a study of radiotherapy plus CTLA-4 blockade in lung cancer. For the study at large: Among all patients, about 19% showed objective responses, while roughly 30% had disease control. Study-level points and caveats: Strongest reported response predictors: early blood clone changes and post-radiation interferon-beta. Peripheral blood showed expansion of tumor-derived TCR clones after radiotherapy and ipilimumab.

V was trimmed by 1 base and J by 4 bases, leaving 11 bases between them. Germline loops: CDR1 MGHRA, CDR2 YSYEKL. The CDR3 runs to 15 residues. The method was immunoSEQ multiplex PCR; TCRdb's version includes in-frame clones alone and lacks a portion of them. The table lists about 98,000 clones, 88% of them singletons. The clonotype was recovered from a human donor with non-small cell lung cancer that progressed on radiotherapy plus ipilimumab. The sequencing used peripheral blood, collected from a patient treated with radiotherapy plus ipilimumab. The gene calls are TRBV4-1 and TRBJ1-3; no reliable D call. The CDR3 sequence is CASSQATSRGNTIYF. CDR3 in DNA: TGCGCCAGCAGCCAAGCGACATCTAGGGGAAACACCATATATTTT.